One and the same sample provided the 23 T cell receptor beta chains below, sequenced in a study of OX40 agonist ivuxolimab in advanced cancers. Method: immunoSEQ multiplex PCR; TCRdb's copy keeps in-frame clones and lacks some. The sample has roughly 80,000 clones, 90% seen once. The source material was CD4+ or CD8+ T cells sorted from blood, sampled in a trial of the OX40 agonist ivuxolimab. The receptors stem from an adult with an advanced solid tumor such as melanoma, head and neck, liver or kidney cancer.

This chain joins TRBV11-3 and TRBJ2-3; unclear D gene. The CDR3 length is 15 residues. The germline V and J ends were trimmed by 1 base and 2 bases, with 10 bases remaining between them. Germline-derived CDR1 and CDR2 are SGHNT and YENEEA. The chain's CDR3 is CASSLGLGSTDTQYF. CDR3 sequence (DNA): TGTGCCAGCAGCTTAGGTTTGGGGTCCACAGATACGCAGTATTTT.

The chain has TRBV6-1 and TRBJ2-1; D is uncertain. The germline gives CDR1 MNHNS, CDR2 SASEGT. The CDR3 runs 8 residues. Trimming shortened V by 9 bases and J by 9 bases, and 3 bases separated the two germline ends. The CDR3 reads CARPEQFF. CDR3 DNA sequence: TGTGCCAGACCTGAGCAGTTCTTC.

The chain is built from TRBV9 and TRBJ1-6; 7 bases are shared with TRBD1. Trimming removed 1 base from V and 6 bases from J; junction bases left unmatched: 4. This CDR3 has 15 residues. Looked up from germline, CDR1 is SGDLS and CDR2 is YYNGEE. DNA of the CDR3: TGTGCCAGCAGCGTACTAGGGGGCTCTAATTCACCCCTCCACTTT. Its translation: CASSVLGGSNSPLHF.

The CDR3 is CASSRVAAYEQYF. CDR3 bases: TGTGCCAGCAGTAGGGTGGCAGCCTACGAGCAGTACTTC. The V call is TRBV6-1, the J call TRBJ2-7; no firm D call. V was clipped by 5 bases and J by 2 bases, with 10 bases between them. Germline CDR1 MNHNS, CDR2 SASEGT. CDR3 length: 13 residues.

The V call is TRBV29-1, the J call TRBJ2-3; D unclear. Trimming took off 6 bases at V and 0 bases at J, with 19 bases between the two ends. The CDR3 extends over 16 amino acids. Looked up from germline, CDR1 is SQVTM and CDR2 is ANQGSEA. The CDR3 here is CSVRSGAWASTDTQYF. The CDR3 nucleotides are TGCAGCGTCCGCTCCGGAGCCTGGGCGAGCACAGATACGCAGTATTTT.

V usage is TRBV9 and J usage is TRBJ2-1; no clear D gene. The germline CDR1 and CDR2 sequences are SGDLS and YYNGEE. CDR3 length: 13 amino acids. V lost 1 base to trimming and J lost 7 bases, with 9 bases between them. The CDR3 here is CASSVNLGNEQFF. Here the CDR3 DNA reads TGTGCCAGCAGCGTAAATTTGGGAAATGAGCAGTTCTTC.

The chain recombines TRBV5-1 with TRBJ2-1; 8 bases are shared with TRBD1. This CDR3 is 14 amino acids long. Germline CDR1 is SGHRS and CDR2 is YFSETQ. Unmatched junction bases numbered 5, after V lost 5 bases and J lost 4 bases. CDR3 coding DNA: TGCGCCAGCAGGACAGGGGAGCGGTACAATGAGCAGTTCTTC. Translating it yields CASRTGERYNEQFF.

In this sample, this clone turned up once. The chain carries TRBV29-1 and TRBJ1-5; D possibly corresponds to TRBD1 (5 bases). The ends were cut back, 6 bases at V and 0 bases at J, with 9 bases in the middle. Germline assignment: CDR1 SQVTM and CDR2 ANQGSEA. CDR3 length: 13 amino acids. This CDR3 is CSVGGDSNQPQHF. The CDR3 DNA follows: TGCAGCGTGGGGGGAGATAGCAATCAGCCCCAGCATTTT.

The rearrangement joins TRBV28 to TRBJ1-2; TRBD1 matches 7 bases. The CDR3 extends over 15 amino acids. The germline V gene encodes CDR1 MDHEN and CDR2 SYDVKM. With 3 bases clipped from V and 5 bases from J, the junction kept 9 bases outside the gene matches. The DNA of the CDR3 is TGTGCCAGCAGTTTTTCCGACAGGGCGGGTTATGGCTACACCTTC. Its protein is CASSFSDRAGYGYTF.

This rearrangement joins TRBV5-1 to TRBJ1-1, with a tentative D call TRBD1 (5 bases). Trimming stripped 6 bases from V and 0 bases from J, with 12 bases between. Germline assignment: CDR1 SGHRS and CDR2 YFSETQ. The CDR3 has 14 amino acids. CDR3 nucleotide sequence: TGCGCCAGCACACCCGGACATATGAACACTGAAGCTTTCTTT. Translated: CASTPGHMNTEAFF.

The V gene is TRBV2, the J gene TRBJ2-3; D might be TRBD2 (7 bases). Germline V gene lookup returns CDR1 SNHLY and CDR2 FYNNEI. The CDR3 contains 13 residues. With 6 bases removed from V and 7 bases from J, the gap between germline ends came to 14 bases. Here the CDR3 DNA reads TGTGCCAGCAGGCCCGGGGGGCGGAATACGCAGTATTTT. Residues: CASRPGGRNTQYF.

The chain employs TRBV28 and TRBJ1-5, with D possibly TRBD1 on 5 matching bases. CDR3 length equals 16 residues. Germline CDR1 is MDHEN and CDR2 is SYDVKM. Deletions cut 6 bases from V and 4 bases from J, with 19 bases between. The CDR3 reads CASRSAGDRPNQPQHF. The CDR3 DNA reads TGTGCCAGCAGATCCGCCGGCGACAGACCTAATCAGCCCCAGCATTTT. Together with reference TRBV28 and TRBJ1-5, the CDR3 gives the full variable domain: DVKVTQSSRYLVKRTGEKVFLECVQDMDHENMFWYRQDPGLGLRLIYFSYDVKMKEKGDIPEGYSVSREKKERFSLILESASTNQTSMYLCASRSAGDRPNQPQHFGDGTRLSIL.

The CDR3 DNA reads as TGTGCCAGCAGTTTAGGGGGCGCTTCCAGAAACACCATATATTTT. This sequence encodes CASSLGGASRNTIYF. The chain joins TRBV28 to TRBJ1-3; a weak D match, TRBD1 (6 bases). Germline CDR1 and CDR2: MDHEN and SYDVKM. The CDR3 extends over 15 amino acids. Trimming took 2 bases from V and 5 from J, leaving 13 bases between them.

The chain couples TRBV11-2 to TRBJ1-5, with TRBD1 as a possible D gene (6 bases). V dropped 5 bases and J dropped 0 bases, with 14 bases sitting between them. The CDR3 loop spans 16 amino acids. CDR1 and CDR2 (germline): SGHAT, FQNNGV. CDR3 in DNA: TGTGCCAGCAGCGCCCGGGACATCAATAGCAATCAGCCCCAGCATTTT. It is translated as CASSARDINSNQPQHF.

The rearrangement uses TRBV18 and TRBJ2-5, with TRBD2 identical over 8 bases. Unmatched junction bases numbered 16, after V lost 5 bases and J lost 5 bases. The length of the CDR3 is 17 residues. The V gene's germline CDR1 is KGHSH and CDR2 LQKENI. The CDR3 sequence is CASSFTRGTSGTETQYF. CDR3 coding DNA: TGTGCCAGCTCATTTACCAGGGGCACTAGCGGAACGGAGACCCAGTACTTC.

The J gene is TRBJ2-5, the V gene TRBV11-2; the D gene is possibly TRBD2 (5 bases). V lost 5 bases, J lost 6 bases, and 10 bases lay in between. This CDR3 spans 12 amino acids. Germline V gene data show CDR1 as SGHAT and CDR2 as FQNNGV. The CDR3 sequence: CASSPGMKTQYF. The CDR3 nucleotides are TGTGCCAGCAGCCCCGGGATGAAGACCCAGTACTTC.

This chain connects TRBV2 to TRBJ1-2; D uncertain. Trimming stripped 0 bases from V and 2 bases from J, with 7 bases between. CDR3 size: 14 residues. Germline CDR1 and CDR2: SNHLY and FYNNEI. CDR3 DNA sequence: TGTGCCAGCAGTGAAGCAGAACGGAACTATGGCTACACCTTC. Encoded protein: CASSEAERNYGYTF.

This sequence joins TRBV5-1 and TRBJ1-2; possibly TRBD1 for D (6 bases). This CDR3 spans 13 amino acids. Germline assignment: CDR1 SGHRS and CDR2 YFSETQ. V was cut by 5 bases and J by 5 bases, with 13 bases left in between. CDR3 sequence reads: CASREDRSYGYTF. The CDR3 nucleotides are TGCGCCAGCAGGGAAGACAGGAGTTATGGCTACACCTTC.

The CDR3 nucleotides read TGTGCCAGCAGCCTCCGGATCTCTGGGGCCAACGTCCTGACTTTC. It encodes CASSLRISGANVLTF. The chain has TRBV7-6 and TRBJ2-6, with D unresolved. Trimming left V 5 bases short and J 0 bases short, with 8 bases between. Germline V gene lookup returns CDR1 SGHVS and CDR2 FNYEAQ. The CDR3 contains 15 residues.

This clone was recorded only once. Here the CDR3 DNA reads TGTGCCAGCAGCCTCACAAATCGGGGACAAAGTTATGGCTACACCTTC. Encoded protein: CASSLTNRGQSYGYTF. The rearrangement joins TRBV4-2 to TRBJ1-2, with D maybe TRBD1 (6 bases). Germline V gene lookup returns CDR1 LGHNA and CDR2 YNFKEQ. CDR3 length: 16 residues. V lost 4 bases and J lost 5, with 20 bases in between.

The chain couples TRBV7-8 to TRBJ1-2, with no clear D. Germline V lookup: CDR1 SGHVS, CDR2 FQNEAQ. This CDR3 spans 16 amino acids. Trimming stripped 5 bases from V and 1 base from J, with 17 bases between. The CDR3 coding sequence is TGTGCCAGCAGCCCTCGTCGAGGACGGATTAACTATGGCTACACCTTC. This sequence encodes CASSPRRGRINYGYTF.

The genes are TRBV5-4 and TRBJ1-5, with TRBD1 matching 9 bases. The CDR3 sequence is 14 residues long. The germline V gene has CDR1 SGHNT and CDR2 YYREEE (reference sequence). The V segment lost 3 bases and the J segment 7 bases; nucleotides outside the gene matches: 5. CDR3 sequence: CASSSGQGGQPQHF. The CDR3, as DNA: TGTGCCAGCAGCTCGGGACAGGGAGGGCAGCCCCAGCATTTT.

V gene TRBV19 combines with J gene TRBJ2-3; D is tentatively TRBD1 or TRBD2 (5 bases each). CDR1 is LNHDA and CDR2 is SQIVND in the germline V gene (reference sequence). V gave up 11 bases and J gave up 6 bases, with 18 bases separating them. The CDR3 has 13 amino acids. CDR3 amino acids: CAAAGARRDTQYF. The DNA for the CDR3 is TGTGCCGCAGCCGGGGCCAGACGGGATACGCAGTATTTT.